These 3 T cell receptor beta chains came from one sample sequenced in a study of T cell changes during pregnancy in multiple sclerosis. Produced via immunoSEQ multiplex PCR; TCRdb's table is partial and in-frame only. The sample has tens of thousands of clones; 75% to 90% are singletons. This material consisted of CD4+ T cells from peripheral blood mononuclear cells, taken in the first trimester of pregnancy. The receptor source for this set is a female donor with multiple sclerosis, enrolled in a pregnancy study.

CDR3 DNA: TGTGCCAGCTCACCACGTCCCGGGAGCCCTTTCTCCTACGAGCAGTACTTC. It is translated as CASSPRPGSPFSYEQYF. The chain couples TRBV18 to TRBJ2-7; D is possibly TRBD2 (6 bases). This CDR3 contains 17 residues. Germline CDR1 reads KGHSH; CDR2 reads LQKENI. V gave up 1 base and J gave up 0 bases, with 16 bases separating them.

The sample holds a few counts of this clone. The gene calls are TRBV18 and TRBJ1-5; 8 bases map to TRBD1. Germline V lookup: CDR1 KGHSH, CDR2 LQKENI. The CDR3 extends over 15 amino acids. The V gene end was trimmed by 2 bases and the J gene end by 3 bases; junction bases not matched to a gene: 3. DNA of the CDR3: TGTGCCAGCTCACCATGGGACAGGCCCAATCAGCCCCAGCATTTT. This encodes CASSPWDRPNQPQHF.

The chain links TRBV5-4 to TRBJ2-7; no clear D. Deletions cut 2 bases from V and 2 bases from J, with 8 bases between. This CDR3 is 13 amino acids long. Germline assignment: CDR1 SGHNT and CDR2 YYREEE (reference sequence). CDR3 sequence: CASSFTTTYEQYF. The CDR3 coding sequence is TGTGCCAGCAGCTTCACTACGACCTACGAGCAGTACTTC.